This T cell receptor beta chain came from a study of chemoradiotherapy in HPV16-positive cancers. On this clone itself: Its cognate antigen is unknown.

The table came from immunoSEQ multiplex PCR; TCRdb's copy has only in-frame clones and leaves some out. Of some 25,000 clones in the sample, approximately 95% were seen once. Study observations and caveats: During treatment, candidate HPV-specific clones and E7-related motifs expanded in tumor.

Per germline, CDR1 MDHEN and CDR2 SYDVKM. The CDR3 extends over 13 amino acids. Trimming shortened V by 7 bases and J by 1 base, and 11 bases separated the two germline ends. This sequence joins TRBV28 and TRBJ2-7; tentative D call: TRBD2 (5 bases). The TCR originated in a human donor with HPV-associated anogenital cancer. The material was obtained from a patient who underwent chemoradiotherapy. CDR3 nucleotides: TGTGCCAGCAACGTTGACTATTCCTACGAGCAGTACTTC. This translates into CASNVDYSYEQYF.